Below, 26 T cell receptor beta chains from the same sample are listed, as sequenced in a study of T cell responses to AZD1222 COVID-19 vaccine (dated by TCRdb to the early 2020s). The sample's time point label is to be understood as: baseline before first vaccination. Library preparation employed the immunoSEQ multiplex PCR assay. The immuneACCESS repertoire file appears here via TCRdb, limited to in-frame rearrangements. These files lack a portion of the clones; in checked studies, under half of the deficit traces to unresolved V genes, and the cause of the others is not known. This sample comprises 100,000 or so clones, more than 75% of them detected only once. The ten biggest clones cover around a tenth of the sample. The sample in question was peripheral blood, obtained on day 0 of AZD1222 vaccination. All receptors derive from an adult in good health.

The chain has TRBV9 and TRBJ2-6; D ambiguous. Trimming removed 3 bases from V and 0 bases from J, with 10 bases in between. Germline-derived CDR1 and CDR2 are SGDLS and YYNGEE. There are 16 residues in the CDR3. In DNA, the CDR3 is TGTGCCAGCAGCGGTATGGGATTCTCTGGGGCCAACGTCCTGACTTTC. Its protein is CASSGMGFSGANVLTF.

The rearrangement uses TRBV28 and TRBJ1-2, with D perhaps matching TRBD1 (6 bases). Trimming took off 5 bases at V and 4 bases at J, with 17 bases between the two ends. CDR3 length equals 15 residues. CDR1 is MDHEN, CDR2 SYDVKM, per germline. CDR3 nucleotide sequence: TGTGCCAGCAGTATCCCGACAGGAACGGGCTATGGCTACACCTTC. Translated: CASSIPTGTGYGYTF.

The chain couples TRBV7-8 to TRBJ2-5; 12 bases are shared with TRBD2. Germline V gene data show CDR1 as SGHVS and CDR2 as FQNEAQ. The junction had 6 bases not matched to a gene; V was cut back by 3 bases and J by 4 bases. The CDR3 spans 16 residues. CDR3 DNA sequence: TGTGCCAGCAGCTTGACGACTAGCGGGAGATTAGAGACCCAGTACTTC. As protein: CASSLTTSGRLETQYF.

The rearrangement links TRBV28 to TRBJ1-5; TRBD1 might be the D (6 bases). The CDR3 contains 14 residues. V lost 3 bases and J 6 bases, leaving 12 bases between the germline ends. CDR1 and CDR2 (germline): MDHEN, SYDVKM. CDR3 protein: CASSLGGQSQPQHF. In DNA, the CDR3 is TGTGCCAGCAGTTTGGGGGGGCAGAGTCAGCCCCAGCATTTT.

V usage is TRBV2 and J usage is TRBJ2-1, with a tentative D call TRBD2 (5 bases). Germline CDR1 reads SNHLY; CDR2 reads FYNNEI. V was clipped by 2 bases and J by 15 bases, with 14 bases between them. The CDR3 is made up of 12 amino acids. In nucleotides, the CDR3 is TGTGCCAGCAGTGAAAGTGCCAGGAGGTTGTTCTTC. This sequence encodes CASSESARRLFF. Full variable domain (rest looked up from reference TRBV2 and TRBJ2-1): EPEVTQTPSHQVTQMGQEVILRCVPISNHLYFYWYRQILGQKVEFLVSFYNNEISEKSEIFDDQFSVERPDGSNFTLKIRSTKLEDSAMYFCASSESARRLFFGPGTRLTVL.

The chain links TRBV2 to TRBJ1-2, with a possible D match to TRBD1 (6 bases). V was shortened by 5 bases and J by 4 bases, with 11 bases between the two germline ends. Germline CDR1 SNHLY, CDR2 FYNNEI. The CDR3 sequence is 13 residues long. CDR3 nucleotide sequence: TGTGCCAGCAGTCAACAGGGCGGCTATGGCTACACCTTC. This gives the protein CASSQQGGYGYTF. Using reference TRBV2 and TRBJ1-2 for the parts outside the CDR3, the full variable domain is EPEVTQTPSHQVTQMGQEVILRCVPISNHLYFYWYRQILGQKVEFLVSFYNNEISEKSEIFDDQFSVERPDGSNFTLKIRSTKLEDSAMYFCASSQQGGYGYTFGSGTRLTVV.

The J gene is TRBJ2-4, the V gene TRBV7-9; TRBD2 is a possible D gene (6 bases). The length of the CDR3 is 16 residues. V lost 2 bases to trimming and J lost 1 base, with 12 bases between them. Germline V gene sequence: CDR1 SEHNR, CDR2 FQNEAQ (reference sequence). The chain's CDR3 is CASSLRGGDAKNIQYF. In DNA form, the CDR3 reads TGTGCCAGCAGCTTAAGGGGAGGCGATGCCAAAAACATTCAGTACTTC.

V gene TRBV27 combines with J gene TRBJ2-5, with 11 bases identical to TRBD2. The length of the CDR3 is 15 residues. Germline-derived CDR1 and CDR2 are MNHEY and SMNVEV (reference sequence). V shed 6 bases, J shed 5 bases, and the junction held 8 bases outside the gene matches. Written as DNA, the CDR3 is TGTGCCAGCAGGAGAGTAGCGGGAGGGGGGGAGACCCAGTACTTC. This gives the protein CASRRVAGGGETQYF.

J is TRBJ2-7 and V is TRBV5-1; TRBD1 is a possible D gene (6 bases). Trimming took off 0 bases at V and 3 bases at J, with 13 bases between the two ends. The CDR3 spans 15 residues. Per the germline V gene, CDR1 is SGHRS and CDR2 is YFSETQ. CDR3: CASSLGLGAGYEQYF. As DNA, the CDR3 is TGCGCCAGCAGCTTGGGGCTGGGGGCGGGCTACGAGCAGTACTTC.

The rearrangement links TRBV9 to TRBJ2-6; D remains ambiguous. Trimming stripped 0 bases from V and 4 bases from J, with 8 bases between. The germline gives CDR1 SGDLS, CDR2 YYNGEE. This CDR3 comprises 15 residues. In nucleotides, the CDR3 is TGTGCCAGCAGCGTAGCGCAGGCGGGGGCCAACGTCCTGACTTTC. This gives the protein CASSVAQAGANVLTF.

This rearrangement joins TRBV10-3 to TRBJ2-7; 14 nucleotides align to TRBD2. CDR1 and CDR2 from the germline V gene are ENHRY and SYGVKD. The V segment lost 6 bases and the J segment 6 bases; nucleotides outside the gene matches: 16. CDR3 length: 18 amino acids. CDR3 DNA sequence: TGTGCCATCAGCGCTTCGGGGACTAGCGGGGGCCGTAGGGGCGAGCAGTACTTC. It encodes CAISASGTSGGRRGEQYF.

V usage is TRBV6-5 and J usage is TRBJ2-2; TRBD1 aligns across 7 bases. Germline trimming cut 6 bases from V and 2 bases from J; bases unmatched to any gene: 6. CDR1 MNHEY and CDR2 SVGAGI come from the germline V gene. The CDR3 covers 15 residues. DNA for the CDR3: TGTGCCAGCAGAACAGGGGCGGTCAACACCGGGGAGCTGTTTTTT. This gives the protein CASRTGAVNTGELFF.

The chain recombines TRBV28 with TRBJ2-1; 9 nucleotides agree with TRBD2. CDR3 length: 16 amino acids. Germline-derived CDR1 and CDR2 are MDHEN and SYDVKM. Unmatched junction bases numbered 5, after V lost 2 bases and J lost 3 bases. The CDR3 region has the DNA TGTGCCAGCAGTTTAGATAGCGGGAGATTCTACAATGAGCAGTTCTTC. Translating it yields CASSLDSGRFYNEQFF.

The chain links TRBV5-1 to TRBJ2-1; 8 bases agree with TRBD1. V shed 0 bases, J shed 4 bases, and the junction held 0 bases outside the gene matches. The germline V gene encodes CDR1 SGHRS and CDR2 YFSETQ. CDR3 length: 14 amino acids. Here the CDR3 reads CASSLGQGYNEQFF. In DNA, the CDR3 is TGCGCCAGCAGCTTGGGACAGGGGTACAATGAGCAGTTCTTC.

The chain couples TRBV7-2 to TRBJ1-2; D gene unclear. The CDR3 extends over 15 amino acids. Germline V gene data show CDR1 as SGHTA and CDR2 as FQGNSA. The V gene lost 5 bases and the J gene lost 0 bases, with 13 bases spanning the gap. The CDR3 DNA reads as TGTGCCAGCAGCCCCTCGGGCGGCTCTAACTATGGCTACACCTTC. Its protein product is CASSPSGGSNYGYTF.

Here the CDR3 reads CASSWWESENEQFF. As DNA, the CDR3 is TGTGCCAGCAGCTGGTGGGAGTCGGAGAATGAGCAGTTCTTC. The J gene is TRBJ2-1, the V gene TRBV7-6; tentatively, D is TRBD2 (5 bases). The CDR3 has 14 residues. Germline CDR1 is SGHVS and CDR2 is FNYEAQ. Trimming left V 4 bases short and J 7 bases short, with 14 bases between.

The genes are TRBV28 and TRBJ1-2; 7 positions match TRBD1. J was trimmed by 4 bases and V by 6 bases; bases with no gene match: 8. This CDR3 comprises 14 residues. From germline, CDR1 is MDHEN and CDR2 SYDVKM. The CDR3 spells CASRGGGAFYGYTF. The CDR3 bases are TGTGCCAGCAGAGGAGGGGGCGCTTTCTATGGCTACACCTTC.

The chain couples TRBV6-5 to TRBJ1-1; D remains unclear. Trimming removed 7 bases at V and 0 bases at J, with 9 bases between. Per the germline V gene, CDR1 is MNHEY and CDR2 is SVGAGI. CDR3 size: 13 residues. Here the CDR3 DNA reads TGTGCCAGCAACGAAGTAATGAACACTGAAGCTTTCTTT. As protein: CASNEVMNTEAFF.

This chain uses TRBV24-1 with TRBJ1-1; D may be TRBD1 (5 bases). The V end was cut by 9 bases, the J end by 8 bases, with 12 bases between. This CDR3 comprises 11 residues. Germline-derived CDR1 and CDR2 are KGHDR and SFDVKD. CDR3 sequence: CATRRGEEAFF. The CDR3 DNA follows: TGTGCCACCCGGAGAGGGGAAGAAGCTTTCTTT.

The chain links TRBV6-6 to TRBJ2-2; D call uncertain. Trimming cost V 6 bases and J 4 bases, with 12 bases left between them. The CDR3 runs 14 residues. The germline gives CDR1 MNHNY, CDR2 SVGAGI (reference sequence). The CDR3 DNA is TGTGCCAGCAGCCCCCGGACCCTCACCGGGGAGCTGTTTTTT. Its protein product is CASSPRTLTGELFF.

As to this clone: Distinct nucleotide sequences in the sample also encode this CDR3. The rearrangement joins TRBV6-5 to TRBJ1-5; no definite D call. CDR1 and CDR2 (germline): MNHEY, SVGAGI. The germline V and J ends were trimmed by 3 bases and 4 bases, with 7 bases remaining between them. There are 13 residues in the CDR3. This CDR3 reads CASSYRGNQPQHF. The CDR3 DNA is TGTGCCAGCAGTTATCGGGGAAATCAGCCCCAGCATTTT.

V is TRBV3-1 (or the pseudogene TRBV3-2) and J is TRBJ2-3; D uncertain. This CDR3 spans 15 amino acids. V was pared by 0 bases and J by 2 bases, with 9 bases between. Germline loops: CDR1 LGHDT, CDR2 YNNKEL (reference sequence). CDR3 sequence (DNA): TGTGCCAGCAGCCAAGACAGAGGCTCCACAGATACGCAGTATTTT. This translates into CASSQDRGSTDTQYF.

The chain links TRBV3-1 (or the pseudogene TRBV3-2) to TRBJ1-2; maybe TRBD1 (5 bases). The CDR3 is 13 residues long. Per the germline V gene, CDR1 is LGHDT and CDR2 is YNNKEL (reference sequence). V lost 2 bases and J lost 8, with 12 bases in between. The CDR3 region has the DNA TGTGCCAGCAGCCAATCTCGGGGGAACGGCTACACCTTC. Translated, it gives CASSQSRGNGYTF.

V and J are TRBV19 and TRBJ2-1, with no clear D. Trimming shortened V by 3 bases and J by 0 bases, and 9 bases separated the two germline ends. The CDR3 extends over 15 amino acids. The germline gives CDR1 LNHDA, CDR2 SQIVND (reference sequence). CDR3 amino acids: CASSIGESSYNEQFF. The CDR3 coding sequence is TGTGCCAGTAGTATCGGTGAAAGCTCCTACAATGAGCAGTTCTTC.

This clone is a singleton in its sample. The chain carries TRBV3-1 (or the pseudogene TRBV3-2) and TRBJ2-2; possible D gene TRBD2, 6 bases. V lost 4 bases, J lost 2 bases, and 8 bases lay in between. Germline CDR1 is LGHDT and CDR2 is YNNKEL (reference sequence). The CDR3 contains 14 residues. DNA for the CDR3: TGTGCCAGCAGCCCGGGAGTAAACACCGGGGAGCTGTTTTTT. Protein sequence: CASSPGVNTGELFF.

The J gene is TRBJ2-7, the V gene TRBV28; 8 bases are a match to TRBD1. The CDR3 has 15 residues. Germline V gives CDR1 MDHEN, CDR2 SYDVKM. V trimming: 4 bases; J trimming: 1 base; junction bases outside the gene matches: 6. The CDR3 loop is CASSSSGTGSYEQYF. Written as DNA, the CDR3 is TGTGCCAGCAGTTCCTCCGGGACAGGATCCTACGAGCAGTACTTC.